The 24 T cell receptor beta chains below all came from one sample that was sequenced in a study of shared clonotypes between healthy human individuals. This table comes from immunoSEQ multiplex PCR, and its TCRdb copy is limited to in-frame clones, with some not included. In the table there are more than 400,000 clones, more than 75% of which are singletons. Sequenced sample: PBMCs. The receptors were gathered from a middle-aged woman in good health. Some clones in this sample may be carry-over from other donors' samples.

J is TRBJ2-5 and V is TRBV5-1; tentatively, D is TRBD1 (5 bases). The CDR3 has 15 amino acids. Between the trimmed V and J ends, which lost 0 bases and 2 bases, there was a span of 11 bases. Germline assignment: CDR1 SGHRS and CDR2 YFSETQ. CDR3 loop: CASSLARGAQETQYF. CDR3 bases: TGCGCCAGCAGCTTGGCTAGGGGTGCACAAGAGACCCAGTACTTC. Combining the CDR3 with reference TRBV5-1 and TRBJ2-5 gives the whole variable domain KAGVTQTPRYLIKTRGQQVTLSCSPISGHRSVSWYQQTPGQGLQFLFEYFSETQRNKGNFPGRFSGRQFSNSRSEMNVSTLELGDSALYLCASSLARGAQETQYFGPGTRLLVL.

With respect to this clone: This CDR3 is also generated by other DNA sequences in the sample. The chain couples TRBV5-1 to TRBJ2-7; D ambiguous. In germline, CDR1 is SGHRS, CDR2 YFSETQ. This CDR3 is built from 13 residues. V lost 0 bases, J lost 2 bases, and 6 bases lay in between. This CDR3 is CASSLGYPYEQYF. The DNA for the CDR3 is TGCGCCAGCAGCTTGGGGTATCCCTACGAGCAGTACTTC.

The chain carries TRBV4-2 and TRBJ1-1; maybe TRBD1 (5 bases). Trimming cost V 1 base and J 3 bases, with 15 bases left between them. Germline loops: CDR1 LGHNA, CDR2 YNFKEQ. This CDR3 contains 16 residues. CDR3 in DNA: TGTGCCAGCAGCCAAGTGGGCCCCGGGACGGACACTGAAGCTTTCTTT. It translates to CASSQVGPGTDTEAFF.

This clone was seen repeatedly, ten times or more. This chain connects TRBV30 to TRBJ2-2, with a weak D call TRBD2 (6 bases). Germline V gene lookup returns CDR1 GTSNPN and CDR2 SVGIG (reference sequence). CDR3 length equals 14 residues. The germline V and J ends were trimmed by 8 bases and 7 bases, with 20 bases remaining between them. The CDR3 DNA follows: TGTGCCACGGAGAGTGGGGTGGGAGGCGGGGAGCTGTTTTTT. Protein: CATESGVGGGELFF. Using reference TRBV30 and TRBJ2-2 for the parts outside the CDR3, the full variable domain is SQTIHQWPATLVQPVGSPLSLECTVEGTSNPNLYWYRQAAGRGLQLLFYSVGIGQISSEVPQNLSASRPQDRQFILSSKKLLLSDSGFYLCATESGVGGGELFFGEGSRLTVL.

The table lists this clone with a few counts. V gene TRBV7-6 combines with J gene TRBJ2-1; D unclear. Germline V lookup: CDR1 SGHVS, CDR2 FNYEAQ. This CDR3 is built from 16 residues. V lost 1 base and J lost 1, with 11 bases in between. CDR3 sequence (DNA): TGTGCCAGCAGCTTAGACGCTTATGGGTCCTACAATGAGCAGTTCTTC. It translates to CASSLDAYGSYNEQFF.

The V gene is TRBV30, the J gene TRBJ2-1; 7 bases align to TRBD2. This CDR3 has 16 amino acids. Germline CDR1 reads GTSNPN; CDR2 reads SVGIG (reference sequence). The trim removed 3 bases at V and 3 bases at J, leaving 11 bases unmatched. The CDR3 sequence is CAWSLGRAGVYNEQFF. In DNA, the CDR3 is TGTGCCTGGAGCCTTGGGAGGGCGGGAGTCTACAATGAGCAGTTCTTC.

This clone occurred once. The chain uses TRBV18 and TRBJ2-5, with TRBD2 matching over 7 bases. This CDR3 region has 15 residues. The germline V gene has CDR1 KGHSH and CDR2 LQKENI. J lost 2 bases, V lost 2 bases, and 5 bases had no gene match. The CDR3 DNA is TGTGCCAGCTCACCAGTGATAGCGGGTCAAGAGACCCAGTACTTC. Its translation: CASSPVIAGQETQYF.

In its sample, this clone was seen a few times. The CDR3 reads CASSEQGSGQPQHF. The CDR3 nucleotides are TGTGCCAGCAGCGAACAGGGGTCCGGGCAGCCCCAGCATTTT. The chain employs TRBV9 and TRBJ1-5, with TRBD1 matching 7 bases. This CDR3 has 14 amino acids. CDR1 SGDLS and CDR2 YYNGEE come from the germline V gene. Trimming removed 3 bases from V and 7 bases from J; junction bases left unmatched: 7.

This clone has a count of ten or more. The J gene is TRBJ2-1, the V gene TRBV29-1; 11 bases fit TRBD2. CDR1 is SQVTM and CDR2 is ANQGSEA in the germline V gene. V lost 6 bases and J lost 4; bases outside the gene matches: 8. There are 15 residues in the CDR3. The CDR3 DNA reads TGCAGCGTCCCCCTACGGACTAGCGGGTACAATGAGCAGTTCTTC. As protein: CSVPLRTSGYNEQFF.

The chain couples TRBV28 to TRBJ2-5, with a weak D call TRBD1 (5 bases). Near its end, the DNA agrees better with TRBJ2-7, so the J call may be wrong. The CDR3 is made up of 13 amino acids. The germline gives CDR1 MDHEN, CDR2 SYDVKM. CDR3 residues: CASSWGSTYEQYF. The DNA of the CDR3 is TGTGCCAGCAGTTGGGGCAGTACCTACGAGCAGTACTTC.

The rearrangement joins TRBV10-1 to TRBJ2-5, with 8 bases fitting TRBD1. Unmatched junction bases numbered 4, after V lost 3 bases and J lost 4 bases. The CDR3 is made up of 14 amino acids. Germline-derived CDR1 and CDR2 are WNHNN and SYGVQD (reference sequence). CDR3 coding DNA: TGCGCCAGCAGTGACACAGGGGGTAGAGAGACCCAGTACTTC. Translation: CASSDTGGRETQYF.

This clone showed up many times. In nucleotides, the CDR3 is TGTGCCAGCAGCACAATAGGACGGGGATCACATACGCAGTATTTT. This translates into CASSTIGRGSHTQYF. This chain links TRBV7-6 with TRBJ2-3, with D maybe TRBD2 (5 bases). The V gene's germline CDR1 is SGHVS and CDR2 FNYEAQ. The V end lost 5 bases, the J end lost 7 bases, and 19 bases lay between the germline ends. The CDR3 runs 15 residues.

The chain is built from TRBV7-9 and TRBJ1-6, with D unclear. In germline, CDR1 is SEHNR, CDR2 FQNEAQ (reference sequence). The CDR3 covers 13 residues. V lost 1 base, J lost 8 bases, and 6 bases lay in between. The CDR3 sequence is CASSLDNYSPLHF. CDR3 sequence (DNA): TGTGCCAGCAGCTTAGACAATTATTCACCCCTCCACTTT.

V and J are TRBV5-1 and TRBJ1-1; 9 bases match TRBD1. This CDR3 is 15 amino acids long. The V segment lost 7 bases and the J segment 0 bases; nucleotides outside the gene matches: 7. From germline, CDR1 is SGHRS and CDR2 YFSETQ. CDR3 sequence (DNA): TGCGCCAGCTCCACAGGGGGCCCCATGAACACTGAAGCTTTCTTT. This sequence encodes CASSTGGPMNTEAFF.

With regard to this clone: Given a far larger clone just one base away, this is likely a sequencing read error. This chain uses TRBV18 with TRBJ1-1, with a tentative D call TRBD1 (6 bases). Trimming removed 3 bases at V and 7 bases at J, with 12 bases between. The CDR3 contains 13 residues. In germline, CDR1 is KGHSH, CDR2 LQKENI. In DNA, the CDR3 is TGTGCCAGCTCACCCCCCAGGGGAATTGAAGCTTTCTTT. Residues: CASSPPRGIEAFF.

A remark on this clone: The sample contains more than one DNA sequence encoding this CDR3. The chain joins TRBV6-5 to TRBJ2-7, with TRBD1 matching over 8 bases. This CDR3 is built from 15 residues. After removal of 0 bases from V and 3 bases from J, the junction contained 4 bases not matched to a gene. Germline V CDR1 and CDR2: MNHEY, SVGAGI. CDR3 in DNA: TGTGCCAGCAGTTACTCCGGGACAGGTAGCTACGAGCAGTACTTC. Translation gives CASSYSGTGSYEQYF.

This sequence joins TRBV28 and TRBJ1-5, with TRBD1 as a possible D gene (6 bases). The CDR3 loop spans 16 amino acids. Trimming left V 5 bases short and J 2 bases short, with 16 bases between. Germline V gene lookup returns CDR1 MDHEN and CDR2 SYDVKM. CDR3 sequence reads: CASSTPQGLGNQPQHF. The CDR3 DNA is TGTGCCAGCAGTACGCCGCAGGGGTTAGGCAATCAGCCCCAGCATTTT.

In its sample, this clone was seen once. This specimen includes other DNA sequences encoding the same CDR3. The V gene is TRBV5-4, the J gene TRBJ2-3; D perhaps matches TRBD1 (5 bases). CDR1 is SGHNT and CDR2 is YYREEE in the germline V gene (reference sequence). This CDR3 comprises 16 residues. Trimming took 0 bases from V and 0 from J, leaving 11 bases between them. CDR3: CASSLAGASSTDTQYF. The CDR3 DNA reads as TGTGCCAGCAGCTTGGCTGGGGCTTCTAGCACAGATACGCAGTATTTT.

This clone has just one count. The CDR3 bases are TGTGCCAGCAGCTTAGGCCTCCGAGGGGCTCCCTATGGCTACACCTTC. This sequence encodes CASSLGLRGAPYGYTF. This rearrangement joins TRBV11-2 to TRBJ1-2; D perhaps matches TRBD1 (5 bases). Germline V gene data show CDR1 as SGHAT and CDR2 as FQNNGV. The CDR3 runs to 16 residues. Deletions cut 1 base from V and 4 bases from J, with 16 bases between.

This clone was counted a single time. The chain joins TRBV5-6 to TRBJ1-5; TRBD1 matches at 9 bases. The junction had 3 bases not matched to a gene; V was cut back by 4 bases and J by 1 base. CDR1 and CDR2 from the germline V gene are SGHDT and YYEEEE. This CDR3 has 15 residues. The CDR3 loop is CASSRQGVSNQPQHF. CDR3 sequence (DNA): TGTGCCAGCAGCAGACAGGGGGTGAGCAATCAGCCCCAGCATTTT.

As for this clone: A single base separates this from a much larger clone, so it may be a read error. The V call is TRBV2, the J call TRBJ1-4; TRBD1 might be the D (6 bases). The V and J ends lost 5 bases and 8 bases respectively, with 15 bases between them. The CDR3 spans 14 residues. Germline values: CDR1 SNHLY, CDR2 FYNNEI. The CDR3 loop reads CASSSGHGEEKLFF. Here the CDR3 DNA reads TGTGCCAGCAGTTCGGGACATGGCGAAGAAAAACTGTTTTTT.

V usage is TRBV28 and J usage is TRBJ2-5, with D possibly TRBD1 on 6 matching bases. Germline V gives CDR1 MDHEN, CDR2 SYDVKM. V lost 1 base and J lost 11, with 14 bases in between. This CDR3 has 13 residues. The CDR3 nucleotides are TGTGCCAGCAGTTTATTCCCCAGGGGTGAGCAGTACTTC. It translates to CASSLFPRGEQYF. The variable domain in full, completed from reference TRBV28 and TRBJ2-5, reads DVKVTQSSRYLVKRTGEKVFLECVQDMDHENMFWYRQDPGLGLRLIYFSYDVKMKEKGDIPEGYSVSREKKERFSLILESASTNQTSMYLCASSLFPRGEQYFGPGTRLLVL.

The V and J genes are TRBV27 and TRBJ1-1; D is ambiguous. The CDR3 covers 14 residues. Between the trimmed V and J ends, which lost 5 bases and 1 base, there was a span of 11 bases. CDR1 is MNHEY, CDR2 SMNVEV, per germline (reference sequence). The CDR3 DNA follows: TGTGCCAGCAGTCAACGGACGGGGAACACTGAAGCTTTCTTT. It specifies CASSQRTGNTEAFF.

As regards this clone: A much more abundant neighbour one base away suggests this may be a read error. The chain employs TRBV6-4 and TRBJ2-1, with TRBD2 identical over 8 bases. Germline CDR1 reads MRHNA; CDR2 reads SNTAGT. CDR3 length equals 15 residues. CDR3 sequence (DNA): TGTGCCAGCAGTGGGCGGGAGGATGGTTACAATGGGCAGTTCTTC. Translated: CASSGREDGYNGQFF.